This TCR beta chain was documented in a study of cytomegalovirus exposure and HLA in healthy donors. The study ran its PCR with 60 Vbeta and 13 Jbeta primers. TCRdb keeps only in-frame clones here, not all; method: immunoSEQ multiplex PCR. The sample consists of approximately 110,000 clones, 70% to 80% of them appearing once. In this sample, this clone turned up once. The CDR3 runs to 15 residues. Germline V gives CDR1 KGHSH, CDR2 LQKENI. V lost 0 bases to trimming and J lost 6 bases, with 13 bases between them. The V and J genes are TRBV18 and TRBJ2-3; D might be TRBD2 (5 bases). This receptor was obtained from a young man in good health and CMV-seronegative. The sample consisted of PBMCs. This chain's CDR3 is CASSPPGGSWDTQYF. The CDR3 nucleotides read TGTGCCAGCTCACCACCAGGAGGCTCGTGGGATACGCAGTATTTT.